The clone carrying this T cell receptor beta chain was seen only a few times. Antigen unknown. The source of the sample is a study of T cells after yellow fever vaccination. Study-wide results and caveats: It was a weaker secondary response, yet one that peaked faster, at day 5 versus 15. Repertoires obtained by FACS sorting could include abundant clonotypes that entered as contaminants from the bulk population.

TCRdb used MiXCR to reprocess the 5' RACE reads, holding one entry per CDR3 protein. The top ten clones hold over 15% of a sample with some 390,000 distinct CDR3 sequences, 15% to 20% of them seen once. After removal of 4 bases from V and 13 bases from J, the junction contained 5 bases not matched to a gene. The CDR3 has 12 residues. CDR1 is MNHEY, CDR2 SMNVEV, per germline (reference sequence). The gene calls are TRBV27 and TRBJ2-1, with 9 bases fitting TRBD1. The clonotype was recovered from a man aged 18 to 29 who received the YFV17D yellow fever vaccine. The material was PBMCs, obtained before the yellow fever booster vaccination. The DNA for the CDR3 is TGTGCCAGCAGTTCCCGGGACAGGGATCAGTTCTTC. This translates into CASSSRDRDQFF.